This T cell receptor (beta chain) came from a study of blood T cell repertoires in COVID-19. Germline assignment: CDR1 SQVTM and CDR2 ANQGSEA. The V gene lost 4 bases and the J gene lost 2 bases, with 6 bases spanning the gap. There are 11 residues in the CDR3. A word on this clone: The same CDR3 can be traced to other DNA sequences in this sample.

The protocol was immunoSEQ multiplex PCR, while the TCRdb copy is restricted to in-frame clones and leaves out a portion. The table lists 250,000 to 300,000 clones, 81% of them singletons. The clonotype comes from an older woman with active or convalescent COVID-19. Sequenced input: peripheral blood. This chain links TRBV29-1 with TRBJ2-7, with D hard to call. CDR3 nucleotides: TGCAGCGTTGCACAGACCTACGAGCAGTACTTC. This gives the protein CSVAQTYEQYF.